This TCR beta chain was sequenced for a study of cytomegalovirus exposure and HLA in healthy donors. 60 Vbeta and 13 Jbeta primers were used in PCR. Here immunoSEQ multiplex PCR was the method, and the copy in TCRdb shows in-frame clones only, minus some. The table records roughly 65,000 clones, 55% to 75% of them present only once. Germline V gives CDR1 SGHAT, CDR2 FQNNGV. Trimming pared 7 bases from V and 8 bases from J, leaving 12 bases between. The CDR3 loop spans 12 amino acids. Sequenced: PBMCs. The sequence was obtained from a man aged 35 to 55 in good health and CMV-seropositive. V gene TRBV11-2 combines with J gene TRBJ2-1; D is undetermined. CDR3 sequence (DNA): TGTGCCAGCAACTTCCAACTCGATGAGCAGTTCTTC. Translating it yields CASNFQLDEQFF.